Given below is one T cell receptor (beta chain) in context. A read error may account for a junction end that differs from germline. What was amplified from RNA transcripts were TCR beta CDR3 regions. When the TCR CDR3 underwent first-round RT-PCR, the HTBI primer set was used. TCRdb ran MiXCR on the multiplex PCR reads and lists one entry per CDR3 protein. The sample has hundreds of thousands of distinct CDR3 sequences; 20% are singletons. The sample originates from a study of T cells in Graves' hyperthyroidism and ophthalmopathy. In the study overall: The initial diagnosis was the point when peripheral blood was collected, ahead of any treatment.

Germline V CDR1 and CDR2: DFQATT, SNEGSKA (reference sequence). This CDR3 has 12 residues. Individuals with ophthalmopathy presented a Clinical Activity Score of at least 3, a NOSPECS grade of at least 4 and a duration under 3 months. The sequence derives from a man aged 35 to 55 with Graves' ophthalmopathy. The sequencing sample was made of blood. The chain employs TRBV20-1 and TRBJ2-7; D not certain. The CDR3 DNA reads TGCAGTGCTGGAGACTGGGAAGACGAGCAGTACTTC. As protein: CSAGDWEDEQYF.